This TCR beta chain was obtained from a study of T cells of healthy individuals (dated by TCRdb to 2016 to 2018). The library was prepared using 5' RACE. The data were produced on an Illumina MiSeq. TCRdb trimmed public reads at Q25 via fastp, called clones via MiXCR and kept in-frame beta chains. All rows with the same CDR3 protein become a single entry with the most common DNA and genes. Within this sample are around 90,000 distinct CDR3 sequences, with roughly 5% of them counted one time only. The top ten clonotypes cover about 7.5% of the sample. The CDR3, cysteine through phenylalanine, is 15 amino acids long. Left in the record is the CDR3 DNA by itself, 45 bases read in frame from the first base. Trimming accounts for 4 bases at V and 2 bases at J, while the number of junction bases matched to no gene is 3. Via the germline V gene, CDR1 is LGHNA and CDR2 YSLEER. This clonotype was counted at least ten times. Its antigen is unknown. No base-level quality is on record; no much larger clone is a single base apart.

The TCR comes from a female donor in good health. The chain uses TRBV4-3 and TRBJ2-1, and TRBD2 aligns with 9 junction nucleotides. Read as DNA, the sequence is TGCGCCAGCAGCCCGGTAGCGGGAGCCTACAATGAGCAGTTCTTC. Translated, it gives CASSPVAGAYNEQFF.